A single sample gave rise to the 27 T cell receptor beta chains below, sequenced in a study of identical twins. TCRdb re-analysed the 5' RACE reads in MiXCR, keeping a single row per CDR3 protein. The data hold about 890,000 distinct CDR3 sequences, with about 12% observed a single time. In addition, the sample was reused for a study of yellow fever vaccine responses in identical twins.

The specimen sequenced was PBMCs. These receptors came from a woman in her late teens or twenties in good health.

V usage is TRBV5-1 and J usage is TRBJ2-1; D gene uncertain. The germline V gene has CDR1 SGHRS and CDR2 YFSETQ. V lost 5 bases, J lost 0 bases, and 12 bases lay in between. The CDR3 totals 15 residues. CDR3 residues: CASSRPGSSYNEQFF. The CDR3 DNA sequence: TGCGCCAGCAGTCGGCCGGGCAGCTCCTACAATGAGCAGTTCTTC.

Many counts were recorded for this clonotype. The V gene is TRBV24-1, the J gene TRBJ2-2; 7 bases map to TRBD1. Germline V gives CDR1 KGHDR, CDR2 SFDVKD. V lost 5 bases and J lost 4; bases outside the gene matches: 6. The CDR3 consists of 15 residues. CDR3 sequence reads: CATSGGGAGTGELFF. As DNA, the CDR3 is TGTGCCACCAGTGGAGGGGGCGCGGGCACCGGGGAGCTGTTTTTT.

This clonotype was seen a handful of times. The rearrangement links TRBV20-1 to TRBJ1-5; D unclear. The CDR3 consists of 14 residues. V was clipped by 3 bases and J by 3 bases, with 12 bases between them. CDR1 DFQATT and CDR2 SNEGSKA come from the germline V gene (reference sequence). Here the CDR3 DNA reads TGCAGTGCTAGTACCGGCGAGCACAATCAGCCCCAGCATTTT. Its protein is CSASTGEHNQPQHF.

The rearrangement joins TRBV5-1 to TRBJ2-3; 8 nucleotides align to TRBD2. Germline V gives CDR1 SGHRS, CDR2 YFSETQ. The CDR3 is made up of 16 amino acids. J lost 2 bases, V lost 4 bases, and 9 bases had no gene match. The CDR3 DNA is TGCGCCAGCAGCGGCGGGAGGCGGGGACCCACAGATACGCAGTATTTT. It is translated as CASSGGRRGPTDTQYF.

This chain joins TRBV12-3 or TRBV12-4 and TRBJ1-2; TRBD1 matches at 9 bases. Trimming cost V 6 bases and J 11 bases; bases outside gene matches: 4. The CDR3 length is 11 residues. The CDR3 is CASRGQGIYTF. CDR3 DNA: TGTGCCAGCAGAGGACAGGGGATATACACCTTC.

The chain uses TRBV11-1 and TRBJ2-5; D gene ambiguous. V lost 4 bases to trimming and J lost 3 bases, with 9 bases between them. Looked up from germline, CDR1 is SGHAT and CDR2 is FQDESV (reference sequence). The CDR3 is 13 amino acids. CDR3: CASSSQPEETQYF. CDR3 sequence (DNA): TGTGCCAGCAGCTCCCAACCTGAAGAGACCCAGTACTTC.

CDR3 loop: CASSQGKAQETQYF. Here the CDR3 DNA reads TGTGCCAGCAGCCAGGGAAAGGCCCAAGAGACCCAGTACTTC. The chain links TRBV3-1 to TRBJ2-5; no clear D gene. Trimming pared 3 bases from V and 1 base from J, leaving 9 bases between. The CDR3 has 14 residues. Germline loops: CDR1 LGHDT, CDR2 YNNKEL (reference sequence).

The DNA for the CDR3 is TGTGCCAGCAGCGTAGAACTAGCGGGAACTGGCGGGGAGCTGTTTTTT. This sequence encodes CASSVELAGTGGELFF. The chain joins TRBV9 to TRBJ2-2; TRBD2 agrees at 10 bases. J was trimmed by 7 bases and V by 0 bases; bases with no gene match: 6. This CDR3 region has 16 residues. From germline, CDR1 is SGDLS and CDR2 YYNGEE. The whole variable domain, filled in from reference TRBV9 and TRBJ2-2, reads DSGVTQTPKHLITATGQRVTLRCSPRSGDLSVYWYQQSLDQGLQFLIQYYNGEERAKGNILERFSAQQFPDLHSELNLSSLELGDSALYFCASSVELAGTGGELFFGEGSRLTVL.

CDR3 nucleotide sequence: TGTGCCAGCAGTGAAGTGCCTCGACAGGGAGGCGAGCAGTACGTC. It yields the protein CASSEVPRQGGEQYV. The chain carries TRBV2 and TRBJ2-7; a weak D match, TRBD1 (7 bases). Trimming shortened V by 1 base and J by 6 bases, and 16 bases separated the two germline ends. CDR1 SNHLY and CDR2 FYNNEI come from the germline V gene. CDR3 length equals 15 residues.

V is TRBV7-6 and J is TRBJ2-1; 7 bases map to TRBD2. From germline, CDR1 is SGHVS and CDR2 FNYEAQ. The CDR3 has 14 residues. Germline trimming cut 2 bases from V and 9 bases from J; bases unmatched to any gene: 7. This CDR3 is CASSLQAGRGEQFF. CDR3 sequence (DNA): TGTGCCAGCAGCTTACAAGCGGGAAGGGGTGAGCAGTTCTTC.

The V gene is TRBV2, the J gene TRBJ2-3; D possibly matches TRBD1 or TRBD2 (5 bases each). Between the trimmed V and J ends, which lost 4 bases and 10 bases, there was a span of 9 bases. This CDR3 is 11 amino acids long. Germline V gene lookup returns CDR1 SNHLY and CDR2 FYNNEI. The CDR3 coding sequence is TGTGCCAGCAGTGTTGGGGGACCGCAGTATTTT. Translated: CASSVGGPQYF.

There are a few counts of this clonotype. The rearrangement uses TRBV5-1 and TRBJ2-1, with 10 nucleotides matching TRBD2. The germline gives CDR1 SGHRS, CDR2 YFSETQ. Losses at the gene ends were 4 bases for V and 5 bases for J; bases not matched to a gene: 6. The CDR3 is 15 residues long. In nucleotides, the CDR3 is TGCGCCAGCAGCCCGGGACTAGCGTACGACAATGAGCAGTTCTTC. Translated, it gives CASSPGLAYDNEQFF.

This clonotype was observed many times. The chain employs TRBV20-1 and TRBJ2-1; D is tentatively TRBD1 or TRBD2 (6 bases each). Per germline, CDR1 DFQATT and CDR2 SNEGSKA (reference sequence). The CDR3 extends over 14 amino acids. V was shortened by 6 bases and J by 3 bases, with 15 bases between the two germline ends. The CDR3 sequence is CSAQNGGHYNEQFF. The DNA for the CDR3 is TGCAGTGCCCAAAACGGGGGCCACTACAATGAGCAGTTCTTC.

This clonotype was seen many times. The genes are TRBV5-1 and TRBJ1-1; D remains ambiguous. CDR3 length: 19 residues. The V gene's germline CDR1 is SGHRS and CDR2 YFSETQ. The V end was cut by 4 bases, the J end by 2 bases, with 27 bases between. CDR3 nucleotides: TGCGCCAGCAGCATAAAAGACAACCTAGACCCCCTTCCTAACACTGAAGCTTTCTTT. Residues: CASSIKDNLDPLPNTEAFF.

The chain uses TRBV29-1 and TRBJ1-1; a possible D gene is TRBD1 (6 bases). The CDR3 has 12 amino acids. Per the germline V gene, CDR1 is SQVTM and CDR2 is ANQGSEA. With 4 bases removed from V and 4 bases from J, the gap between germline ends came to 10 bases. The DNA of the CDR3 is TGCAGCGTTGTTGGGGGCGGCACTGAAGCTTTCTTT. This gives the protein CSVVGGGTEAFF.

Ten or more counts support this clonotype. The rearrangement joins TRBV5-1 to TRBJ2-1, with 9 bases fitting TRBD2. The V segment lost 3 bases and the J segment 7 bases; nucleotides outside the gene matches: 5. Germline CDR1 is SGHRS and CDR2 is YFSETQ. The CDR3 spans 14 residues. CDR3 sequence: CASSSRGLANEQFF. Written as DNA, the CDR3 is TGCGCCAGCAGCTCCAGGGGACTAGCTAATGAGCAGTTCTTC.

This clonotype was observed a few times. The V gene is TRBV10-3, the J gene TRBJ1-6, with D perhaps matching TRBD1 (6 bases). The V gene's germline CDR1 is ENHRY and CDR2 SYGVKD. Trimming shortened V by 2 bases and J by 7 bases, and 15 bases separated the two germline ends. The CDR3 length is 16 residues. CDR3 protein: CAISEGSTGPNSPLHF. Written as DNA, the CDR3 is TGTGCCATCAGTGAGGGAAGTACAGGGCCAAATTCACCCCTCCACTTT.

This chain links TRBV4-1 with TRBJ1-2, with 9 bases aligning to TRBD1. Trimming cost V 4 bases and J 6 bases; bases outside gene matches: 9. The CDR3 sequence is 15 residues long. The germline V gene encodes CDR1 MGHRA and CDR2 YSYEKL. The CDR3 spells CASSPPVTGGNGYTF. In DNA form, the CDR3 reads TGCGCCAGCAGCCCTCCGGTGACAGGGGGAAATGGCTACACCTTC.

This clonotype was detected ten times or more. The chain carries TRBV29-1 and TRBJ1-1; 7 bases are shared with TRBD1. After removal of 6 bases from V and 5 bases from J, the junction contained 6 bases not matched to a gene. CDR3 length: 12 amino acids. CDR1 and CDR2 (germline): SQVTM, ANQGSEA. The CDR3 spells CSVSGGTTEAFF. For the CDR3, the DNA is TGCAGCGTCTCAGGGGGAACAACTGAAGCTTTCTTT. Based on the CDR3 plus reference TRBV29-1 and TRBJ1-1, the full variable domain is SAVISQKPSRDICQRGTSLTIQCQVDSQVTMMFWYRQQPGQSLTLIATANQGSEATYESGFVIDKFPISRPNLTFSTLTVSNMSPEDSSIYLCSVSGGTTEAFFGQGTRLTVV.

This chain links TRBV5-1 with TRBJ1-2; TRBD1 matches 12 bases. CDR3 length: 13 residues. The ends lost 3 bases at V and 8 bases at J; junction bases unmatched: 2. CDR1 and CDR2 (germline): SGHRS, YFSETQ. In nucleotides, the CDR3 is TGCGCCAGCAGCTGGGACAGGGGGCAGGGCTACACCTTC. Encoded protein: CASSWDRGQGYTF. Looking up the rest from reference TRBV5-1 and TRBJ1-2 gives the full variable domain: KAGVTQTPRYLIKTRGQQVTLSCSPISGHRSVSWYQQTPGQGLQFLFEYFSETQRNKGNFPGRFSGRQFSNSRSEMNVSTLELGDSALYLCASSWDRGQGYTFGSGTRLTVV.

This rearrangement joins TRBV29-1 to TRBJ2-6, with D tentatively TRBD1 or TRBD2 (5 bases each). The CDR3 runs to 13 residues. CDR1 SQVTM and CDR2 ANQGSEA come from the germline V gene. The V end lost 6 bases, the J end lost 0 bases, and 6 bases lay between the germline ends. This CDR3 reads CSVGVSGANVLTF. In DNA form, the CDR3 reads TGCAGCGTGGGGGTCTCTGGGGCCAACGTCCTGACTTTC.

This clonotype was picked up a small number of times. The chain has TRBV27 and TRBJ2-3, with 7 bases matching TRBD2. V dropped 7 bases and J dropped 2; count of bases not matched to a gene: 12. Looked up from germline, CDR1 is MNHEY and CDR2 is SMNVEV (reference sequence). The CDR3 spans 16 residues. The CDR3 bases are TGTGCCAGCAACCCAAGAGCTAGCGGCTACACAGATACGCAGTATTTT. Its translation: CASNPRASGYTDTQYF.

This clonotype was counted only a few times. The chain is built from TRBV15 and TRBJ2-1, with 7 bases fitting TRBD1. The V gene's germline CDR1 is LNHNV and CDR2 YYDKDF (reference sequence). This CDR3 spans 17 amino acids. V shed 0 bases, J shed 3 bases, and the junction held 8 bases outside the gene matches. The CDR3 bases are TGTGCCACCAGCAGAGAAGGATCAGGGGGATTCTACAATGAGCAGTTCTTC. Its protein is CATSREGSGGFYNEQFF.

This clonotype was recorded many times. The gene calls are TRBV9 and TRBJ1-1; no reliable D call. The V and J ends lost 2 bases and 3 bases respectively, with 5 bases between them. Looked up from germline, CDR1 is SGDLS and CDR2 is YYNGEE. The CDR3 is made up of 12 amino acids. In DNA, the CDR3 is TGTGCCAGCAGCGTCGGAGACACTGAAGCTTTCTTT. This encodes CASSVGDTEAFF.

The V call is TRBV10-1, the J call TRBJ2-1; D is uncertain. This CDR3 has 15 amino acids. Germline loops: CDR1 WNHNN, CDR2 SYGVQD (reference sequence). Trimming shortened V by 2 bases and J by 4 bases, and 12 bases separated the two germline ends. CDR3 region: CASSEEGNLYNEQFF. The CDR3 DNA reads TGCGCCAGCAGTGAGGAAGGGAATCTTTACAATGAGCAGTTCTTC.

The sample holds a few counts of this clonotype. The rearrangement links TRBV11-2 to TRBJ2-1, with 9 bases identical to TRBD2. The trim removed 2 bases at V and 5 bases at J, leaving 7 bases unmatched. CDR3 length: 16 residues. Per the germline V gene, CDR1 is SGHAT and CDR2 is FQNNGV. The CDR3 here is CASSLRSGGIHNEQFF. DNA of the CDR3: TGTGCCAGCAGCTTAAGAAGCGGGGGGATCCACAATGAGCAGTTCTTC.

This clonotype was observed a handful of times. V and J are TRBV6-1 and TRBJ2-3; TRBD2 aligns across 16 bases. V trimming: 7 bases; J trimming: 0 bases; junction bases outside the gene matches: 10. Germline CDR1 is MNHNS and CDR2 is SASEGT. The CDR3 sequence is 19 residues long. This chain's CDR3 is CASTRAGTSGRGSTDTQYF. In DNA, the CDR3 is TGTGCCAGCACCAGAGCCGGGACTAGCGGGAGGGGTAGCACAGATACGCAGTATTTT.